This T cell receptor beta chain was profiled in a study of blood T cells in healthy people across ages. Overall study results and limits: Among long-lived donors, naive CD4+ cells were more numerous and diversity higher than in aged donors.

Sample-barcoded 5' priming and a J-beta primer mix drove a second PCR of roughly 7 to 11 cycles. Every sample produced at least 2.5 million CDR3-containing paired-end reads. Each CDR3 protein gets one entry after TCRdb re-called the 5' RACE reads with MiXCR. The sample carries about 640,000 distinct CDR3 sequences, under 70% recorded once. A word on this clonotype: Its target is not known.

CDR3 length: 13 amino acids. V was shortened by 3 bases and J by 2 bases, with 11 bases between the two germline ends. The germline V gene has CDR1 DFQATT and CDR2 SNEGSKA (reference sequence). The clonotype comes from a man aged 60 to 75 in good health. Sequenced: blood. The rearrangement uses TRBV20-1 and TRBJ2-7, with a tentative D call TRBD2 (5 bases). The CDR3 spells CSARNSAAYEQYF. CDR3 in DNA: TGCAGTGCTAGGAATAGCGCGGCCTACGAGCAGTACTTC.